This T cell receptor beta chain was sequenced for a study of blood T cell repertoires in COVID-19. Study details: Samples came from the United States, Italy and Spain, spanning acute and convalescent COVID-19. PBMCs, B-cell-depleted T cells, or T cells were the source of the cDNA or gDNA that made up the material.

The CDR3 spans 12 residues. CDR1 is SQVTM and CDR2 is ANQGSEA in the germline V gene. V lost 7 bases, J lost 4 bases, and 13 bases lay in between. In the original workflow: Reference gene primers were amplified, and this amplification served to estimate nucleated cell counts. Sequencing was performed with immunoSEQ multiplex PCR; in TCRdb, only in-frame clones are kept and a portion is missing. V and J calls and clone size are given by that table; D and trimming were obtained from the DNA. In the table there are 50,000 to 70,000 clones, around nine tenths of which are singletons. This TCR came from a woman aged 80 or older with active COVID-19. The chain uses TRBV29-1 and TRBJ1-2; D might be TRBD1 (5 bases). The sequenced sample was peripheral blood. The CDR3 protein is CSASRGPYGYTF. In DNA form, the CDR3 reads TGCAGCGCCTCAAGGGGCCCCTATGGCTACACCTTC.